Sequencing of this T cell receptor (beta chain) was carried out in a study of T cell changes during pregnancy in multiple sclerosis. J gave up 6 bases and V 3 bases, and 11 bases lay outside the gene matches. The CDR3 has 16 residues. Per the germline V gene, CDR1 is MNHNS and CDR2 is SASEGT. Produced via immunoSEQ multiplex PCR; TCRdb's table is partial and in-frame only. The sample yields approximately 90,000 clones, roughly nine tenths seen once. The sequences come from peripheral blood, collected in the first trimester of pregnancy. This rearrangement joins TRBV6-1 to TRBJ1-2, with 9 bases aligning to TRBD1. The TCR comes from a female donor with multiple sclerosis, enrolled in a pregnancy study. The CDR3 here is CASSDIPGTGQDGYTF. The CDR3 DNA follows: TGTGCCAGCAGTGATATCCCCGGGACAGGGCAGGATGGCTACACCTTC.